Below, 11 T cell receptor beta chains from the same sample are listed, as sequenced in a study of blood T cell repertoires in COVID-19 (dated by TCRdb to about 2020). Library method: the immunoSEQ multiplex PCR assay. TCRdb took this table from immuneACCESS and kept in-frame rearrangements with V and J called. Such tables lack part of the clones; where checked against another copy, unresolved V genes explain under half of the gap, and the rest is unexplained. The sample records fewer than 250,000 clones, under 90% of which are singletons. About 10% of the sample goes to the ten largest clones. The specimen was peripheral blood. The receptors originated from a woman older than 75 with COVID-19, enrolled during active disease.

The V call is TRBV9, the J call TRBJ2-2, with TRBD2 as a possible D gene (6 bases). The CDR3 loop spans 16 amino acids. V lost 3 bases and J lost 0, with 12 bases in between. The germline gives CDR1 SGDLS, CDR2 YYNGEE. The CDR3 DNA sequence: TGTGCCAGCAGCGCAACTTGGGGGGCGAACACCGGGGAGCTGTTTTTT. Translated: CASSATWGANTGELFF.

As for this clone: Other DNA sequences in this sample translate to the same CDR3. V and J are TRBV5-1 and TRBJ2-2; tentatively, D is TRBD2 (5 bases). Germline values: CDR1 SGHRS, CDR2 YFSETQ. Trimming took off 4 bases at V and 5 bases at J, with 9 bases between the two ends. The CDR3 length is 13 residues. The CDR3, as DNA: TGCGCCAGCAGCCTGGACTTTACCGGGGAGCTGTTTTTT. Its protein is CASSLDFTGELFF.

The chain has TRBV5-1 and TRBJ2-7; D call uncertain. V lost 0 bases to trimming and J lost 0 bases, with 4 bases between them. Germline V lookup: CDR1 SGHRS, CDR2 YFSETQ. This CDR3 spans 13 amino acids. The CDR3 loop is CASSLVGSYEQYF. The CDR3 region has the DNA TGCGCCAGCAGCTTGGTCGGCTCCTACGAGCAGTACTTC.

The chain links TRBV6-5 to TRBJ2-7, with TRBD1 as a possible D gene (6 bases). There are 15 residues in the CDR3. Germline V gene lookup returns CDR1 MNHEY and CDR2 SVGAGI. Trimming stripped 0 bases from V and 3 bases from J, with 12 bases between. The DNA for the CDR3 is TGTGCCAGCAGTTACTCAGGGGGTAAAGACTACGAGCAGTACTTC. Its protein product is CASSYSGGKDYEQYF.

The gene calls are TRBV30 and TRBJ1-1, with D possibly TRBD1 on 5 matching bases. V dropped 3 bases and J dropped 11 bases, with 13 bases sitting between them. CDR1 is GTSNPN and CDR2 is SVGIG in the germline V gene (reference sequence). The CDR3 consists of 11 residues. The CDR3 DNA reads TGTGCCTGGAGCCCTGGGGCGAGGGCTTTCTTT. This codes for CAWSPGARAFF.

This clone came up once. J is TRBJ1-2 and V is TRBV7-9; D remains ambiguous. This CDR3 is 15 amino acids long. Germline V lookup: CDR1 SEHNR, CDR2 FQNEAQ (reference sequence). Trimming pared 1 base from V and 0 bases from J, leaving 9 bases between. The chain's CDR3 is CASSLDWETNYGYTF. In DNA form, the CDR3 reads TGTGCCAGCAGCTTAGACTGGGAGACTAACTATGGCTACACCTTC.

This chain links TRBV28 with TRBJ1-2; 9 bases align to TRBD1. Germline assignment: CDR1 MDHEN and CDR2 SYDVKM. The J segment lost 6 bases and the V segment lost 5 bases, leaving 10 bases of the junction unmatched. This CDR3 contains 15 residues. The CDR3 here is CASSQRDRVVNGYTF. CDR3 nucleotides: TGTGCCAGCAGTCAAAGGGACAGGGTAGTTAATGGCTACACCTTC.

CDR3 sequence reads: CASSLRETGELFF. The CDR3 DNA reads TGTGCCAGCAGCTTGAGGGAAACCGGGGAGCTGTTTTTT. This rearrangement joins TRBV7-9 to TRBJ2-2; the D gene is possibly TRBD2 (5 bases). V lost 3 bases and J lost 5, with 7 bases in between. CDR3 length: 13 residues. Germline CDR1 SEHNR, CDR2 FQNEAQ (reference sequence).

Here the CDR3 DNA reads TGCGCCAGCAGGTTTATAGCGGGGGGCGGCAATGAGCAGTTCTTC. Translation: CASRFIAGGGNEQFF. This chain uses TRBV5-1 with TRBJ2-1, with TRBD2 matching over 10 bases. The junction had 8 bases not matched to a gene; V was cut back by 5 bases and J by 6 bases. This CDR3 comprises 15 residues. Per germline, CDR1 SGHRS and CDR2 YFSETQ.

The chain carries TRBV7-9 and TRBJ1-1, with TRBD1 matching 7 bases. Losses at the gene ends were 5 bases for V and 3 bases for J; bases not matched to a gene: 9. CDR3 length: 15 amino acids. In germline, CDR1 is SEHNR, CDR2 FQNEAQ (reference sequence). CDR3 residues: CASSKTGPSDTEAFF. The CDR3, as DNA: TGTGCCAGCAGCAAGACAGGGCCGAGTGACACTGAAGCTTTCTTT. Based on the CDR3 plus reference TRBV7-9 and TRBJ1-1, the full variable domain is DTGVSQNPRHKITKRGQNVTFRCDPISEHNRLYWYRQTLGQGPEFLTYFQNEAQLEKSRLLSDRFSAERPKGSFSTLEIQRTEQGDSAMYLCASSKTGPSDTEAFFGQGTRLTVV.

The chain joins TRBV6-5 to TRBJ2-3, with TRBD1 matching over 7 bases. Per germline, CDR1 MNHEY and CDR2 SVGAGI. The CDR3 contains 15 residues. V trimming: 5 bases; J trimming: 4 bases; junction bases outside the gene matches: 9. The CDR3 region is CASSPSTGTADTQYF. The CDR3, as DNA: TGTGCCAGCAGTCCATCAACCGGGACAGCAGATACGCAGTATTTT.